This is a list of T cell receptor beta chains from one sample in a study of cytomegalovirus exposure and HLA in healthy donors. Sequencing used immunoSEQ multiplex PCR; TCRdb keeps in-frame clones, though not all of them. The sample includes about 130,000 clones, roughly four fifths seen only once; the top ten take about 1%. The sample consisted of PBMCs. All receptors come from a boy between 10 and 17 years old in good health and CMV-seronegative. The conserved cysteine and the conserved F or W are not part of the CDR3 here. The D gene is left open where the match is weak.

D	V	J	CDR3
-	TRBV7-9	TRBJ1-4	SSSPDPGVRATNEKLF
TRBD2	TRBV7-6	TRBJ2-1	ASSPSGVPYNEQF
TRBD1	TRBV6-1	TRBJ2-7	ASSETGYLTYEQY
-	TRBV5-1	TRBJ1-2	ASSLEGDRVDYYGYT
-	TRBV19	TRBJ2-5	ASTSTGTQY
TRBD1	TRBV7-3	TRBJ2-2	ASSYDRGPGELF
-	TRBV7-2	TRBJ2-7	ASSLARERYEQY
TRBD2	TRBV29-1	TRBJ2-1	SVLGLAGDPNEQF
TRBD1	TRBV7-9	TRBJ1-1	ASSRQGAEAF
-	TRBV7-2	TRBJ2-7	ASSLEAGASYEQY
TRBD2	TRBV11-2	TRBJ2-2	ASSLGRAGLNTGELF